This TCR beta chain was recorded in a study of T cell responses to AZD1222 COVID-19 vaccine. Measured with immunoSEQ multiplex PCR; TCRdb has only the in-frame clones, and not every one. The sample has about 140,000 clones, 75% to 95% seen once. As regards this clone: Its target is unknown.

This CDR3 has 17 residues. Germline CDR1 is SGDLS and CDR2 is YYNGEE. V was shortened by 0 bases and J by 1 base, with 15 bases between the two germline ends. The study's findings and limits: The donor cohort was predominantly white British with a female majority, and clonal diversity may have been underestimated.

The source is an adult who received the MenACWY meningococcal vaccine as a control. The chain joins TRBV9 to TRBJ2-3; D may be TRBD1 (6 bases). Sequenced here: peripheral blood, sampled 28 days after the second dose of the MenACWY control vaccine. CDR3 nucleotides: TGTGCCAGCAGCGTAGGTGTGGGGCCAGGGGGCACAGATACGCAGTATTTT. It encodes CASSVGVGPGGTDTQYF.